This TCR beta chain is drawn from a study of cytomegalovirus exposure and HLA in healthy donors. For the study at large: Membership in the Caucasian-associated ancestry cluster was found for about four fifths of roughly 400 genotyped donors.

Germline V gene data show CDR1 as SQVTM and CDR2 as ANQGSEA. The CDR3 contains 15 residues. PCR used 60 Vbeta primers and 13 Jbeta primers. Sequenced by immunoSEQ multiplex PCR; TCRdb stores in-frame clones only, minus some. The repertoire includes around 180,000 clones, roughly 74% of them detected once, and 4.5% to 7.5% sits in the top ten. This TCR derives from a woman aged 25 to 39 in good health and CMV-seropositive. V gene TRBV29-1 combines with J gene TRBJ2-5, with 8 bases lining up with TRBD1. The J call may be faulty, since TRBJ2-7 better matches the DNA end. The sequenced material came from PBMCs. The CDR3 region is CSVESPRQGSYEQYF. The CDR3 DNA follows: TGCAGCGTTGAAAGCCCGCGACAGGGGTCCTACGAGCAGTACTTC.